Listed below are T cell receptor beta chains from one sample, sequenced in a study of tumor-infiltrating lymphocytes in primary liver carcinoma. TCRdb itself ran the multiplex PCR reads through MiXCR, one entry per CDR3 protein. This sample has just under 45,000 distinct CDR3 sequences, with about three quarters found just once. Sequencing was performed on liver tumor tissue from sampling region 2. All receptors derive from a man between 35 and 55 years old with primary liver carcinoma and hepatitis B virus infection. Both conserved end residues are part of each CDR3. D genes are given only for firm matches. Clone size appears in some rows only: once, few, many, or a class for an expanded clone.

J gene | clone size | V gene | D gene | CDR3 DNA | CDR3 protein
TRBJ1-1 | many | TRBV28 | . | TGTGCCAGCAGTGGGAACACTGAAGCTTTCTTT | CASSGNTEAFF
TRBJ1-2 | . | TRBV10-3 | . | TGTGCCATCAGTGCGTCCCAATTGGCGGATGGATACAGCTTC | CAISASQLADGYSF
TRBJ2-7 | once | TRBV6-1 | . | TGTGCCAGCAGTGACTGGTACAAGCAGTACTTC | CASSDWYKQYF
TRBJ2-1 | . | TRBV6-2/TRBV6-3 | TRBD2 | TGTTCCAACAGTCGACGACTACTAGCGGCTAATGAGCAGTTCTTC | CSNSRRLLAANEQFF
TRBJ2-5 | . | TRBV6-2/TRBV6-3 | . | TGTGCCAGCAGTTGGGCGCCCAGAGAGATGGAGACCCAGTACTTC | CASSWAPREMETQYF
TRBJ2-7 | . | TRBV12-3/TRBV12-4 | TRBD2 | TGTGCCAGCAGTCCCGTGCGGGGGACCTCCTACGAGCGGTACTTC | CASSPVRGTSYERYF
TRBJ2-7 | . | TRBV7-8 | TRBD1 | TGTGCCAGCAGCTCCGCCTCAACAGGGGGCGTCAACGAGCAGTACTTC | CASSSASTGGVNEQYF
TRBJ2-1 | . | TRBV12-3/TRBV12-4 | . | TGTGCCAGCAGTTTTGCCGGTGGGAGGCCCTACAATGAGCAGTTCTTC | CASSFAGGRPYNEQFF
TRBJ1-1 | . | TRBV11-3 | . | TGTGCCGGCAGCACAGGTTTGAACACTGGAGTTCTCTTT | CAGSTGLNTGVLF
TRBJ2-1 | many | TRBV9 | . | TGTGCCAGCAGCCTGGGACCTTACAATGAGCAGTTCTTC | CASSLGPYNEQFF
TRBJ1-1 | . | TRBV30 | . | TGTGCTGAATTAGGAGACAGGCCTTTGAGCACTGAAGCTTTCTTT | CAELGDRPLSTEAFF
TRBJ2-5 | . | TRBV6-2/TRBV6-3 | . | TGTGCGAGCAGTTCCAACCCTCGGGACCTCCTATACCAAGAGACCCAGTACTTC | CASSSNPRDLLYQETQYF
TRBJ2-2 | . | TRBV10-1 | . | TGCGCCAGCAGTGAGCTATCGGGGACAAGGGGAAGTAACACCGGGGAGCTGTCTTTT | CASSELSGTRGSNTGELSF
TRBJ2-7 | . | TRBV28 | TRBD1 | TGTGCCAGCAGTCTACAGGGGGTTAGGTACTTC | CASSLQGVRYF
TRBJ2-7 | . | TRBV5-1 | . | TGCGTCAGCACCTCCGCCAGGACTGGACCCTACGAGCAGTACTTC | CVSTSARTGPYEQYF
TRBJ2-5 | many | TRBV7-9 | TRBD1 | TGTGCCAGCAGCACTAGAGGGACAGAACAAGAGACCCAGTACTTC | CASSTRGTEQETQYF
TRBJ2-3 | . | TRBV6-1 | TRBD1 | TGTGCCAGCACGGGACAGGGCGACACAGATACGCAGTATTTT | CASTGQGDTDTQYF
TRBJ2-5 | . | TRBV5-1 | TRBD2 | TGCGCCAGCAACCTCAGACGCCTAGCGGGAATAGAGACCCAGTACTTC | CASNLRRLAGIETQYF
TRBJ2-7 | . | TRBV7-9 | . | TGTGTCAGCAGCTTATCGAGAAATTTTGTCTACGAGCAGTACTTC | CVSSLSRNFVYEQYF
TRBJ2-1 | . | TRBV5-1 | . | TGCGCCAGTAGCTTGACCCTAGGGGGGGGCCACAATGTGCAGTTCTTC | CASSLTLGGGHNVQFF
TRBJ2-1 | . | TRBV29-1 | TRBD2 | TGCAGCGTTGGAGCAGCGGGAGGGTTCTACGATGAGCAGTTCTTC | CSVGAAGGFYDEQFF
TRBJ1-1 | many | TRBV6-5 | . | TGTGCCAGCAGTTACAATGGGGGCACTGAAGCTTTCTTT | CASSYNGGTEAFF
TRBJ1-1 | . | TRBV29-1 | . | TGCAGTGCTGAGGGGGGAGCTGAAACTTTCTTT | CSAEGGAETFF
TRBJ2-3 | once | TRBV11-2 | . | TGTGCCGGCAGCTTACTTCATGGAGAGAGTACGCAGTATTTT | CAGSLLHGESTQYF
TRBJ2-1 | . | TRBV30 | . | TGTGCCTGGAGTGTACGGGATACTAGTCCATACAATGAGCAGTTCTTC | CAWSVRDTSPYNEQFF
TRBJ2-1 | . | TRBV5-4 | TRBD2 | TGTGCCAGCTGCTTGAAGCGGGGATCCTACGATGAGCAGTTCTTC | CASCLKRGSYDEQFF
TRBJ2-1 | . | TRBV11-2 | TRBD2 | TGTGCCAGCAACTTTAGCGGGCCACTCGTCAGTGAGCAGTTCTTC | CASNFSGPLVSEQFF
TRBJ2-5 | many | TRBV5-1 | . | TGCGCCAGCAGCTTGATTACAGGTTCAGAGACCCAGTACTTC | CASSLITGSETQYF
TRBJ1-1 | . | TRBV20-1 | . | TGCAGTGCTACCATGAAAGGGGTGGTACCGTTAAACATTGAAGCTTTCTTT | CSATMKGVVPLNIEAFF
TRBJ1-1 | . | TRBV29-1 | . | TGCAGCGTTCGGACAGACTCCAGAACTGAAGCTTTCTTT | CSVRTDSRTEAFF
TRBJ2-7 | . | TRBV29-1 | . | TGCAGCGTACAAGTTACGGGGAGCGAGGGTGAGCAGTACTTC | CSVQVTGSEGEQYF
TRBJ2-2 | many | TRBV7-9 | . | TGTGCCAGCAGCTATGCGCAAAGGGCCTTTATCGGGGAGCTGTTTTTT | CASSYAQRAFIGELFF
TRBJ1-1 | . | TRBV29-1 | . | TGCATCGCTTCCCCGGGTCGGGCAATGAACACTGAAGCCTTCTTT | CIASPGRAMNTEAFF
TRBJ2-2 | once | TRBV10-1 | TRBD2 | TGCGCCACTAAGGCCAGCGGGATCGTCGGGGAGCTCTTTTTT | CATKASGIVGELFF
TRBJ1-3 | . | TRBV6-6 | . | TGTGTCAACAGTTACTCGGAGGGGGGCTCTGGAAACACCATATATTTT | CVNSYSEGGSGNTIYF
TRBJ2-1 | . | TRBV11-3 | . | TGTGCTAACAGCTTAAATGCCAATAAGCAGTTCTTC | CANSLNANKQFF
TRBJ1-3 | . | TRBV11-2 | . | TGTGCCAGCGGCTTAGGGGGAAACACCATATACTTT | CASGLGGNTIYF
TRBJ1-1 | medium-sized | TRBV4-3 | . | TGCGCCAGCAGCCAAACCCTGCGGACTGAAGCTTTCTTT | CASSQTLRTEAFF
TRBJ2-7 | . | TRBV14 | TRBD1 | TGTGCCAGCAGCCAGACAGGGGGCGCAGGATACGGGCAATACTTC | CASSQTGGAGYGQYF
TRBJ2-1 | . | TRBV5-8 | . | TGTGCCAGCAGCCCCTCAGTAATGGGAGGCCATAAGCAGTTCTTC | CASSPSVMGGHKQFF
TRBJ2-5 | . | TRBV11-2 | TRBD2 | TGTGCCAGCACCAGCCCCGGGAGGGGGGAGACTCATTACTTC | CASTSPGRGETHYF
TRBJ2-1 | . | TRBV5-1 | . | TGCGCCAGCAGCTTGGTGGCGGAGGGGCCATACAATGAGCAGTTCTTC | CASSLVAEGPYNEQFF
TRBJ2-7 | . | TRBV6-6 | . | TGTGCCAGGAGCCCCGGAGAGGGCGAGCAGTACTTC | CARSPGEGEQYF
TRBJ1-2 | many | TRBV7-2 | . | TGTGCCAGCAGCTTAGATTTTGGTGGCTACACCTTC | CASSLDFGGYTF
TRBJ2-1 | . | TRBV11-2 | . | TGTGCCAGGAGCTCAGGTAACAGGGCGAGCTCCTATAATGAGCAGTTCTTC | CARSSGNRASSYNEQFF